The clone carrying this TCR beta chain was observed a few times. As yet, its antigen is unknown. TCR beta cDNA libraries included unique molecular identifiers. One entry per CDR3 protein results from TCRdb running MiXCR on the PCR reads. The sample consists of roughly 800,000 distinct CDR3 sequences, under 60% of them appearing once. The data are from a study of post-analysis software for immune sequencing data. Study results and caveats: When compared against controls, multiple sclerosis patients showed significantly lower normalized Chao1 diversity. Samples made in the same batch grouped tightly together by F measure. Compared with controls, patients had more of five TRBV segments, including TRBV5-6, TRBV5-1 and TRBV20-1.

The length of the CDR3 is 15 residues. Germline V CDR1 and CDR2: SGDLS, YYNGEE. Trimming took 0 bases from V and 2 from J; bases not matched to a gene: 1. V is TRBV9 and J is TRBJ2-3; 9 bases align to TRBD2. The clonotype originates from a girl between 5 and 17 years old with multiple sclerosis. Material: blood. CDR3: CASSVGLADTDTQYF. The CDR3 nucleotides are TGTGCCAGCAGCGTAGGACTAGCGGACACAGATACGCAGTATTTT.